Presented here are 20 T cell receptor beta chains from one specimen sequenced in a study of T cell responses to AZD1222 COVID-19 vaccine. The assay was immunoSEQ multiplex PCR, and TCRdb's table has in-frame clones only and misses some. This sample has roughly 120,000 clones, with over 75% found just once. The material sequenced was peripheral blood, taken on day 0 of AZD1222 vaccination. These receptors came from an adult in good health.

The chain recombines TRBV5-6 with TRBJ1-2; D is unclear. V shed 4 bases and J shed 4 bases, with 8 bases lying between them. This CDR3 has 12 amino acids. Per the germline V gene, CDR1 is SGHDT and CDR2 is YYEEEE. The CDR3 reads CASSIGSYGYTF. The CDR3 DNA reads as TGTGCCAGCAGCATCGGAAGCTATGGCTACACCTTC. Together with reference TRBV5-6 and TRBJ1-2, the CDR3 gives the full variable domain: DAGVTQSPTHLIKTRGQQVTLRCSPKSGHDTVSWYQQALGQGPQFIFQYYEEEERQRGNFPDRFSGHQFPNYSSELNVNALLLGDSALYLCASSIGSYGYTFGSGTRLTVV.

This chain links TRBV7-8 with TRBJ1-6; perhaps TRBD1 as D (5 bases). Between the trimmed V and J ends, which lost 5 bases and 4 bases, there was a span of 9 bases. CDR3 size: 14 residues. From germline, CDR1 is SGHVS and CDR2 FQNEAQ. The CDR3 here is CASSPGGYNSPLHF. CDR3 sequence (DNA): TGTGCCAGCAGCCCTGGGGGGTATAATTCACCCCTCCACTTT. The variable domain in full, completed from reference TRBV7-8 and TRBJ1-6, reads GAGVSQSPRYKVAKRGQDVALRCDPISGHVSLFWYQQALGQGPEFLTYFQNEAQLDKSGLPSDRFFAERPEGSVSTLKIQRTQQEDSAVYLCASSPGGYNSPLHFGNGTRLTVT.

The chain joins TRBV19 to TRBJ2-7, with TRBD2 as a possible D gene (6 bases). The germline V gene encodes CDR1 LNHDA and CDR2 SQIVND (reference sequence). The CDR3 is 15 residues long. V lost 8 bases and J 4 bases, leaving 21 bases between the germline ends. The CDR3 is CASSRTTGGLYEQYF. CDR3 in DNA: TGTGCCAGTTCCCGGACGACCGGGGGTTTGTACGAGCAGTACTTC.

The V and J genes are TRBV27 and TRBJ1-4; a weak D match, TRBD1 (5 bases). This CDR3 region has 14 residues. The germline CDR1 and CDR2 sequences are MNHEY and SMNVEV (reference sequence). V was cut by 5 bases and J by 7 bases, with 14 bases left in between. The CDR3 coding sequence is TGTGCCAGCAGTAGTCCGGGGACGGGTGAAAAACTGTTTTTT. As protein: CASSSPGTGEKLFF.

V gene TRBV7-3 combines with J gene TRBJ1-2; a possible D gene is TRBD1 (6 bases). The germline V and J ends were trimmed by 7 bases and 4 bases, with 13 bases remaining between them. This CDR3 spans 13 amino acids. Germline CDR1 reads SGHTA; CDR2 reads FQGTGA. The CDR3 sequence: CASTWEGVYGYTF. DNA for the CDR3: TGTGCCAGCACCTGGGAGGGGGTCTATGGCTACACCTTC. The full variable domain, completed using reference TRBV7-3 and TRBJ1-2, is GAGVSQTPSNKVTEKGKYVELRCDPISGHTALYWYRQSLGQGPEFLIYFQGTGAADDSGLPNDRFFAVRPEGSVSTLKIQRTERGDSAVYLCASTWEGVYGYTFGSGTRLTVV.

This clone was counted only a few times. This sequence joins TRBV13 and TRBJ1-2; D perhaps matches TRBD1 (6 bases). Germline values: CDR1 PRHDT, CDR2 FYEKMQ (reference sequence). The CDR3 has 13 residues. V gave up 5 bases and J gave up 3 bases, with 10 bases separating them. The CDR3 DNA sequence: TGTGCCAGCAGCCCAGGGGTCGACTATGGCTACACCTTC. It specifies CASSPGVDYGYTF.

The chain links TRBV7-8 to TRBJ1-1; 9 nucleotides agree with TRBD1. V trimming: 8 bases; J trimming: 10 bases; junction bases outside the gene matches: 11. The CDR3 contains 13 residues. Germline CDR1 and CDR2: SGHVS and FQNEAQ. The CDR3 DNA follows: TGTGCCAGCTCGGGACAGGGCTTAGGGGGAGCTTTCTTT. This gives the protein CASSGQGLGGAFF.

This chain connects TRBV14 to TRBJ2-1; 9 nucleotides line up with TRBD1. V was pared by 2 bases and J by 6 bases, with 17 bases of the junction left unmatched. From germline, CDR1 is SGHDN and CDR2 FVKESK. The CDR3 runs to 19 residues. CDR3 in amino acids: CASSQLGGQGFRKTNEQFF. The CDR3, as DNA: TGTGCCAGCAGCCAACTCGGGGGACAGGGTTTTCGAAAAACCAATGAGCAGTTCTTC.

The chain couples TRBV5-1 to TRBJ1-2; D is possibly TRBD1 (5 bases). The CDR3 sequence is 13 residues long. Trimming shortened V by 0 bases and J by 4 bases, and 7 bases separated the two germline ends. Germline V gene sequence: CDR1 SGHRS, CDR2 YFSETQ. The CDR3 protein is CASSLATAYGYTF. The CDR3 DNA reads TGCGCCAGCAGCTTGGCGACAGCCTATGGCTACACCTTC. The full variable domain, rest sourced from reference TRBV5-1 and TRBJ1-2, is KAGVTQTPRYLIKTRGQQVTLSCSPISGHRSVSWYQQTPGQGLQFLFEYFSETQRNKGNFPGRFSGRQFSNSRSEMNVSTLELGDSALYLCASSLATAYGYTFGSGTRLTVV.

The rearrangement uses TRBV5-1 and TRBJ2-3, with D perhaps TRBD1 or TRBD2 (7 bases each). This CDR3 comprises 14 residues. CDR1 is SGHRS, CDR2 YFSETQ, per germline. V shed 3 bases and J shed 2 bases, with 10 bases lying between them. The CDR3 reads CASSWEGATDTQYF. The DNA for the CDR3 is TGCGCCAGCAGCTGGGAGGGGGCCACAGATACGCAGTATTTT.

Written as DNA, the CDR3 is TGCGCCAGCAGCTTGGCCCAGGGTGATAATGAAAAACTGTTTTTT. Translating it yields CASSLAQGDNEKLFF. The chain combines TRBV5-1 with TRBJ1-4; maybe TRBD1 (5 bases). Germline V gives CDR1 SGHRS, CDR2 YFSETQ. Trimming pared 0 bases from V and 4 bases from J, leaving 10 bases between. This CDR3 has 15 residues.

The chain is built from TRBV7-3 and TRBJ2-7; possibly TRBD1 for D (6 bases). The V gene's germline CDR1 is SGHTA and CDR2 FQGTGA. Trimming removed 1 base at V and 5 bases at J, with 9 bases between. The CDR3 has 13 amino acids. The CDR3 DNA sequence: TGTGCCAGCAGCTTAAACAGGGCACACGAGCAGTACTTC. Translation: CASSLNRAHEQYF.

The chain carries TRBV24-1 and TRBJ1-2; 9 positions match TRBD1. This CDR3 has 14 residues. V lost 4 bases, J lost 5 bases, and 4 bases stayed unmatched. The V gene's germline CDR1 is KGHDR and CDR2 SFDVKD. The CDR3 spells CATSDSGQGYGYTF. As DNA, the CDR3 is TGTGCCACCAGTGACTCCGGACAGGGGTATGGCTACACCTTC.

DNA of the CDR3: TGTGCCAGCAGCTTATCTCTCGGCAATGAGCAGTTCTTC. This sequence encodes CASSLSLGNEQFF. V and J are TRBV7-3 and TRBJ2-1; D is ambiguous. V lost 2 bases and J 6 bases, leaving 8 bases between the germline ends. The germline CDR1 and CDR2 sequences are SGHTA and FQGTGA. The CDR3 is 13 amino acids.

This clone was seen only once. The chain combines TRBV27 with TRBJ1-3, with D uncertain. Trimming removed 0 bases at V and 0 bases at J, with 15 bases between. The length of the CDR3 is 18 residues. Germline assignment: CDR1 MNHEY and CDR2 SMNVEV (reference sequence). This chain's CDR3 is CASSLSWQGVSSGNTIYF. In DNA, the CDR3 is TGTGCCAGCAGTTTATCGTGGCAAGGAGTCTCCTCTGGAAACACCATATATTTT.

The chain combines TRBV10-3 with TRBJ2-7; possibly TRBD1 or TRBD2 for D (5 bases each). The CDR3 spans 15 residues. The germline V and J ends were trimmed by 6 bases and 4 bases, with 19 bases remaining between them. Per germline, CDR1 ENHRY and CDR2 SYGVKD. This CDR3 is CAISAPGRGTYEQYF. The CDR3 DNA sequence: TGTGCCATCAGCGCCCCGGGACGGGGTACTTACGAGCAGTACTTC.

The rearrangement joins TRBV29-1 to TRBJ1-5; 12 positions agree with TRBD1. V gave up 7 bases and J gave up 4 bases; unmatched junction bases: 11. Germline V gene data show CDR1 as SQVTM and CDR2 as ANQGSEA. This CDR3 spans 16 amino acids. CDR3 region: CSAKTGTGGGNQPQHF. The CDR3 coding sequence is TGCAGCGCCAAAACCGGGACAGGGGGCGGAAATCAGCCCCAGCATTTT.

This chain uses TRBV15 with TRBJ2-7; 8 bases agree with TRBD1. Germline lookup yields CDR1 LNHNV and CDR2 YYDKDF (reference sequence). The length of the CDR3 is 14 residues. J was trimmed by 7 bases and V by 3 bases; bases with no gene match: 8. Written as DNA, the CDR3 is TGTGCCACCAGCAGCCTACTGACAGGGGTTGAGCAGTACTTC. Amino acid sequence: CATSSLLTGVEQYF.

The chain carries TRBV27 and TRBJ1-4, with 8 positions matching TRBD1. With 4 bases clipped from V and 4 bases from J, the junction kept 8 bases outside the gene matches. The V gene's germline CDR1 is MNHEY and CDR2 SMNVEV (reference sequence). The CDR3 runs to 16 residues. The CDR3 protein is CASSSSGTGYNEKLFF. CDR3 nucleotide sequence: TGTGCCAGCAGTTCGTCCGGGACAGGTTATAATGAAAAACTGTTTTTT.

The gene calls are TRBV6-6 and TRBJ1-2; D may be TRBD1 (6 bases). V lost 5 bases and J 4 bases, leaving 11 bases between the germline ends. The CDR3 covers 13 residues. Per the germline V gene, CDR1 is MNHNY and CDR2 is SVGAGI (reference sequence). The CDR3 loop reads CASSPGQFYGYTF. The CDR3 DNA is TGTGCCAGCAGTCCCGGACAGTTCTATGGCTACACCTTC.